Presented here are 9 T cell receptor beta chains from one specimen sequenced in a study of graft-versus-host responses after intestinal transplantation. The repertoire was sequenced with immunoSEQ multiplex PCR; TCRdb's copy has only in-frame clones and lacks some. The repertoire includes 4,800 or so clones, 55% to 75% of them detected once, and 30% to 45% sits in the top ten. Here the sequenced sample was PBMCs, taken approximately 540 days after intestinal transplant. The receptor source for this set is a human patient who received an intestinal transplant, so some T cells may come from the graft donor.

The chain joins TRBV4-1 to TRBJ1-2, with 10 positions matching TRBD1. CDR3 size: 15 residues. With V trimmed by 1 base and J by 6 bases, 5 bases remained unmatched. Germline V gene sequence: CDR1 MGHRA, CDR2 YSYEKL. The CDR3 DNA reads TGCGCCAGCAGCCAAGGGACAGGGGGTGTCGATGGCTACACCTTC. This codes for CASSQGTGGVDGYTF.

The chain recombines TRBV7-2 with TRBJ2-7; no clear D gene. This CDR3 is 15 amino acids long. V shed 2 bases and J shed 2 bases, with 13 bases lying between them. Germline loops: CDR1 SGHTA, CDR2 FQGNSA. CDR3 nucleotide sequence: TGTGCCAGCAGCTTACTTCGCGGTTCGGCCTACGAGCAGTACTTC. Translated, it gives CASSLLRGSAYEQYF.

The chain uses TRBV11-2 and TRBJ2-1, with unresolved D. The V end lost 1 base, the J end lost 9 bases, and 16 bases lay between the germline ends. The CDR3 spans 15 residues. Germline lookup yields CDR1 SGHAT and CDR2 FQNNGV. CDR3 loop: CASSLGLGRVGEQFF. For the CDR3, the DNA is TGTGCCAGCAGCTTAGGGTTGGGTCGGGTCGGTGAGCAGTTCTTC.

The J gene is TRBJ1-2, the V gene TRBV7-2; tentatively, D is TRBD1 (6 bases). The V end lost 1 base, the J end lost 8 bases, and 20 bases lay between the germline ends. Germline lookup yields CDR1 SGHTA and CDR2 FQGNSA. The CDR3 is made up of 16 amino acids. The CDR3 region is CASSLDPGGPPSGYTF. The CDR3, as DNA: TGTGCCAGCAGCTTAGACCCCGGGGGCCCCCCGTCAGGCTACACCTTC.

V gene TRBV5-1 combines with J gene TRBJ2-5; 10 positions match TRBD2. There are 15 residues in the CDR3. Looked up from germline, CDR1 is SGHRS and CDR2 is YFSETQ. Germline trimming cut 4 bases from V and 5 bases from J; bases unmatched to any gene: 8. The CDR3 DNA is TGCGCCAGCAGCCTCTCAGCGGGGGGGCCGGAGACCCAGTACTTC. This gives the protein CASSLSAGGPETQYF. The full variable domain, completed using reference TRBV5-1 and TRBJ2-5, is KAGVTQTPRYLIKTRGQQVTLSCSPISGHRSVSWYQQTPGQGLQFLFEYFSETQRNKGNFPGRFSGRQFSNSRSEMNVSTLELGDSALYLCASSLSAGGPETQYFGPGTRLLVL.

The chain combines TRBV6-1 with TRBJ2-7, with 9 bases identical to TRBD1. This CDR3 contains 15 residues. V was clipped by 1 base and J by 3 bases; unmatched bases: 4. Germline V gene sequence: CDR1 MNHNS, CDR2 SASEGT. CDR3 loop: CASSEGETGGYEQYF. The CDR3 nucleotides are TGTGCCAGCAGTGAAGGAGAGACAGGGGGCTACGAGCAGTACTTC.

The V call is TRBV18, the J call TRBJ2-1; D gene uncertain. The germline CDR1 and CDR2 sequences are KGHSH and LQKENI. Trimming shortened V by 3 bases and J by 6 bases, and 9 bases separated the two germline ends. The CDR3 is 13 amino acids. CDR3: CASSPLSTNEQFF. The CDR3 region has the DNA TGTGCCAGCTCACCCCTTTCCACCAATGAGCAGTTCTTC.

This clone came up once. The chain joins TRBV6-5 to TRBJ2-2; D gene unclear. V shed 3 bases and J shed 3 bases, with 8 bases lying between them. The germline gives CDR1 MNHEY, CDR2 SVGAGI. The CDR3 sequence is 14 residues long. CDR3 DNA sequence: TGTGCCAGCAGTTATAGTATAGACACCGGGGAGCTGTTTTTT. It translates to CASSYSIDTGELFF.

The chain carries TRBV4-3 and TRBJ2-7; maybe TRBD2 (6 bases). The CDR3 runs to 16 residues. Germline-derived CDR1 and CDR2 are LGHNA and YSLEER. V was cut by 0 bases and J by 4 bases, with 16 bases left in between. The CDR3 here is CASSQEASEGWYEQYF. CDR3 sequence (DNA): TGCGCCAGCAGCCAAGAGGCTAGCGAGGGATGGTACGAGCAGTACTTC.